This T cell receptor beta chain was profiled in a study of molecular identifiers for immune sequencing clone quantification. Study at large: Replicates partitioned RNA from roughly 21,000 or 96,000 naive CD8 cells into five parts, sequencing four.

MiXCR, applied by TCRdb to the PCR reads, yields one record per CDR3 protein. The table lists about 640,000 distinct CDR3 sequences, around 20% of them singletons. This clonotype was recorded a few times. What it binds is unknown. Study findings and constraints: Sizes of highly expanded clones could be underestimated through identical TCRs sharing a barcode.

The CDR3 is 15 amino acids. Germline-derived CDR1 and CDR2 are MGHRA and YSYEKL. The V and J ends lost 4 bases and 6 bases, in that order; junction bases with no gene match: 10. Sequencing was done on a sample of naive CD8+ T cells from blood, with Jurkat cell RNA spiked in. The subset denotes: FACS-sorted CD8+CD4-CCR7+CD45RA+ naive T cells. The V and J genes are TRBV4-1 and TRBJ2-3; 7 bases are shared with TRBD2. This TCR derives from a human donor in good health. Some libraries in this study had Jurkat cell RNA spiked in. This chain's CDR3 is CASSLMGGSRDTQYF. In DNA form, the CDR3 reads TGCGCCAGCAGCCTAATGGGGGGGAGTAGGGATACGCAGTATTTT.